This entry describes one TCR beta chain. The data derive from a study of OX40 agonist ivuxolimab in advanced cancers. Per the germline V gene, CDR1 is SGHVS and CDR2 is FQNEAQ. This CDR3 has 15 residues. With V trimmed by 8 bases and J by 7 bases, 14 bases remained unmatched. Profiling relied on immunoSEQ multiplex PCR, and the TCRdb table lists in-frame clones only, not all of them. This table holds roughly 68,000 clones, 80% to 90% found once. This clonotype was sampled from an adult with an advanced solid tumor such as melanoma, head and neck, liver or kidney cancer. The chain carries TRBV7-8 and TRBJ1-2, with 9 positions matching TRBD1. The sample was CD4+ or CD8+ T cells sorted from blood, taken in a trial of the OX40 agonist ivuxolimab. DNA for the CDR3: TGTGCCAGCGTCCAGATGGGGGACAGGGTAATTGGCTACACCTTC. Its protein is CASVQMGDRVIGYTF.